These 22 T cell receptor beta chains originate from one sample sequenced in a study of OX40 agonist ivuxolimab in advanced cancers. This table comes from immunoSEQ multiplex PCR, and its TCRdb copy is limited to in-frame clones, with some not included. Seen here are around 14,000 clones, roughly 75% observed once, and the top ten hold less than 40%. Specimen: CD4+ or CD8+ T cells sorted from blood, collected in a trial of the OX40 agonist ivuxolimab. The receptor set was obtained from an adult with an advanced solid tumor such as melanoma, head and neck, liver or kidney cancer.

This rearrangement joins TRBV7-6 to TRBJ2-1; TRBD1 aligns across 7 bases. Per germline, CDR1 SGHVS and CDR2 FNYEAQ. The ends lost 4 bases at V and 8 bases at J; junction bases unmatched: 17. The CDR3 extends over 17 amino acids. CDR3 coding DNA: TGTGCCAGCAGCTCGCCCCTGACAGGGATTACAAGGGATGAGCAGTTCTTC. It codes for CASSSPLTGITRDEQFF.

This chain joins TRBV30 and TRBJ2-3; 7 bases fit TRBD1. V shed 2 bases, J shed 6 bases, and the junction held 17 bases outside the gene matches. Germline loops: CDR1 GTSNPN, CDR2 SVGIG (reference sequence). The CDR3 is made up of 17 amino acids. The CDR3 DNA sequence: TGTGCCTGGAGTCCCCCGGGACAGACGTCCTGGCCGGATACGCAGTATTTT. It encodes CAWSPPGQTSWPDTQYF.

V and J are TRBV12-2 and TRBJ1-5. TRBV12-2 is labeled a pseudogene. The CDR3 is 14 amino acids. The CDR3 reads CASRYGRGAQPQHF. Here the CDR3 DNA reads TGTGCAAGTCGCTATGGGAGGGGTGCTCAGCCCCAGCATTTT.

The chain has TRBV25-1 and TRBJ2-2, with a tentative D call TRBD2 (6 bases). Germline lookup yields CDR1 MGHDK and CDR2 SYGVNS. The CDR3 contains 14 residues. The ends were cut back, 6 bases at V and 3 bases at J, with 11 bases in the middle. CDR3 residues: CASSPRGDTGELFF. CDR3 DNA sequence: TGTGCCAGCAGCCCCCGCGGGGACACCGGGGAGCTGTTTTTT.

The chain is built from TRBV11-3 and TRBJ1-1; D is unresolved. Trimming pared 4 bases from V and 1 base from J, leaving 7 bases between. Germline lookup yields CDR1 SGHNT and CDR2 YENEEA. This CDR3 comprises 13 residues. The CDR3 loop is CASSSKRNTEAFF. In DNA, the CDR3 is TGTGCCAGCAGCTCAAAGAGGAACACTGAAGCTTTCTTT.

The rearrangement joins TRBV11-3 to TRBJ2-2, with 10 bases fitting TRBD1. CDR1 and CDR2 (germline): SGHNT, YENEEA. The CDR3 length is 15 residues. Germline trimming cut 7 bases from V and 6 bases from J; bases unmatched to any gene: 8. The CDR3 region has the DNA TGTGCCAGCACCCCCGGACAGGGGGGCCCCGGGGAGCTGTTTTTT. It codes for CASTPGQGGPGELFF.

J is TRBJ1-2 and V is TRBV7-6, with no clear D. V dropped 7 bases and J dropped 4 bases, with 16 bases sitting between them. There are 14 residues in the CDR3. Germline values: CDR1 SGHVS, CDR2 FNYEAQ. The CDR3 DNA sequence: TGTGCCAGCAACCCTTTGTGGTGTTTCTATGGCTACACCTTC. It is translated as CASNPLWCFYGYTF.

The sample holds one count of this clone. The chain recombines TRBV2 with TRBJ2-1, with unresolved D. The CDR3 loop spans 14 amino acids. Germline V gene lookup returns CDR1 SNHLY and CDR2 FYNNEI. The V end was cut by 3 bases, the J end by 5 bases, with 11 bases between. CDR3 DNA: TGTGCCAGCAGTGATAGGCAGGATGACAATGAGCAGTTCTTC. It encodes CASSDRQDDNEQFF.

J is TRBJ2-1 and V is TRBV5-5; 7 nucleotides align to TRBD1. Germline V gene data show CDR1 as SGHKS and CDR2 as YYEKEE (reference sequence). The CDR3 has 16 amino acids. V lost 1 base, J lost 2 bases, and 6 bases stayed unmatched. The CDR3: CASSLPGGSTYNEQFF. The CDR3 coding sequence is TGTGCCAGCAGCTTGCCAGGGGGATCCACCTACAATGAGCAGTTCTTC.

The genes are TRBV6-4 and TRBJ2-2, with D possibly TRBD2 on 5 matching bases. CDR3 length: 14 residues. V was cut by 4 bases and J by 3 bases, with 9 bases left in between. CDR1 and CDR2 from the germline V gene are MRHNA and SNTAGT. CDR3 sequence reads: CASSGGLDTGELFF. The DNA of the CDR3 is TGTGCCAGCAGTGGCGGGCTCGACACCGGGGAGCTGTTTTTT.

This clone was recorded only once. The chain has TRBV7-2 and TRBJ2-7, with D perhaps assigned TRBD1 or TRBD2 (5 bases each). CDR1 is SGHTA and CDR2 is FQGNSA in the germline V gene. The CDR3 is 13 residues long. Trimming stripped 5 bases from V and 6 bases from J, with 14 bases between. The CDR3 sequence: CASSAGTLGEQYF. As DNA, the CDR3 is TGTGCCAGCAGCGCCGGGACCCTCGGCGAGCAGTACTTC.

A single count supports this clone. The V call is TRBV30, the J call TRBJ1-1; no clear D gene. V was pared by 0 bases and J by 2 bases, with 13 bases between. This CDR3 has 15 residues. Germline CDR1 reads GTSNPN; CDR2 reads SVGIG (reference sequence). CDR3 in amino acids: CAWSVLYGGNTEAFF. The CDR3 DNA reads as TGTGCCTGGAGTGTACTGTATGGAGGAAACACTGAAGCTTTCTTT.

The gene calls are TRBV28 and TRBJ2-7; 7 bases are a match to TRBD2. This CDR3 has 14 amino acids. Per the germline V gene, CDR1 is MDHEN and CDR2 is SYDVKM. The junction had 3 bases not matched to a gene; V was cut back by 2 bases and J by 2 bases. Here the CDR3 reads CASSLPGGAYEQYF. The CDR3 DNA is TGTGCCAGCAGTTTACCGGGGGGTGCCTACGAGCAGTACTTC.

The rearrangement links TRBV27 to TRBJ2-7; D is uncertain. Between the trimmed V and J ends, which lost 4 bases and 0 bases, there was a span of 10 bases. Per germline, CDR1 MNHEY and CDR2 SMNVEV (reference sequence). This CDR3 is 14 amino acids long. For the CDR3, the DNA is TGTGCCAGCAGTTGGGAACCCGGCTCCTACGAGCAGTACTTC. Translation gives CASSWEPGSYEQYF.

The chain uses TRBV10-3 and TRBJ2-2; TRBD2 aligns across 14 bases. Germline trimming cut 6 bases from V and 2 bases from J; bases unmatched to any gene: 8. The germline V gene has CDR1 ENHRY and CDR2 SYGVKD. The length of the CDR3 is 18 residues. The CDR3 here is CAIREGLAGGPNTGELFF. The CDR3 DNA follows: TGTGCCATCAGAGAAGGACTAGCGGGAGGTCCAAACACCGGGGAGCTGTTTTTT.

This chain connects TRBV6-5 to TRBJ2-3; D unresolved. The CDR3 sequence is 13 residues long. In germline, CDR1 is MNHEY, CDR2 SVGAGI. Trimming took 4 bases from V and 1 from J, leaving 6 bases between them. CDR3 in amino acids: CASSSLRTDTQYF. Written as DNA, the CDR3 is TGTGCCAGCAGTTCCCTTCGCACAGATACGCAGTATTTT.

The CDR3 loop is CASSYSIGRGVEQYF. The CDR3 nucleotides are TGTGCCAGCAGTTACTCTATAGGGAGGGGGGTCGAGCAGTACTTC. The rearrangement joins TRBV6-5 to TRBJ2-7; the D gene is possibly TRBD2 (7 bases). Germline CDR1 and CDR2: MNHEY and SVGAGI. The CDR3 covers 15 residues. Trimming left V 0 bases short and J 6 bases short, with 15 bases between.

By sample share, this clone is medium-sized (0.01 to 0.1%). The rearrangement links TRBV30 to TRBJ2-7; 12 positions match TRBD1. CDR3 size: 14 residues. Germline trimming cut 5 bases from V and 5 bases from J; bases unmatched to any gene: 7. The germline CDR1 and CDR2 sequences are GTSNPN and SVGIG (reference sequence). CDR3 sequence (DNA): TGTGCCTGGGGATCCGGGACAGGGGGCAACGAGCAGTACTTC. Residues: CAWGSGTGGNEQYF.

This rearrangement joins TRBV6-4 to TRBJ1-1; D remains unclear. The CDR3 has 12 residues. V was pared by 0 bases and J by 8 bases, with 7 bases between. The germline gives CDR1 MRHNA, CDR2 SNTAGT. The CDR3 DNA sequence: TGTGCCAGCAGTGACTCGGGGAGGGAAGCTTTCTTT. Translating gives CASSDSGREAFF.

This clone was counted a few times. The chain is built from TRBV5-1 and TRBJ2-7; D is perhaps TRBD2 (6 bases). The V end lost 4 bases, the J end lost 2 bases, and 10 bases lay between the germline ends. Germline loops: CDR1 SGHRS, CDR2 YFSETQ. CDR3 length: 13 residues. Here the CDR3 reads CASSPTSTYEQYF. DNA of the CDR3: TGCGCCAGCAGCCCGACTAGTACCTACGAGCAGTACTTC.

The chain recombines TRBV6-1 with TRBJ2-5, with a weak D call TRBD1 (5 bases). The closer fit of TRBJ2-7 to the DNA end suggests the J call may be wrong. Germline V CDR1 and CDR2: MNHNS, SASEGT. This CDR3 is 13 amino acids long. DNA of the CDR3: TGTGCCAGCAGTGAAGCCAGGGTCTACGAGCAGTACTTC. This gives the protein CASSEARVYEQYF.

The CDR3 sequence is CASSIHGSSGIYEQYF. The CDR3 nucleotides are TGTGCCAGTAGTATTCACGGTTCTAGCGGGATATACGAGCAGTACTTC. The genes are TRBV19 and TRBJ2-7, with 9 bases matching TRBD2. Trimming cost V 3 bases and J 4 bases; bases outside gene matches: 10. This CDR3 region has 16 residues. The germline V gene encodes CDR1 LNHDA and CDR2 SQIVND (reference sequence).